Listed here are 20 T cell receptor beta chains from one sample, sequenced in a study of T cells after yellow fever vaccination. TCRdb independently ran MiXCR on the 5' RACE reads; one entry per CDR3 protein. There are about 300,000 distinct CDR3 sequences in the sample; 4% occur only once, and 24% lies in the top ten. Sequencing was performed on PBMCs, taken 5 days after the yellow fever booster vaccination. Every receptor here comes from a man younger than 35 who received the YFV17D yellow fever vaccine.

The sample holds a few counts of this clonotype. The chain has TRBV7-9 and TRBJ2-2; D might be TRBD2 (5 bases). This CDR3 has 13 residues. Germline CDR1 and CDR2: SEHNR and FQNEAQ (reference sequence). The germline V and J ends were trimmed by 5 bases and 6 bases, with 10 bases remaining between them. The CDR3 DNA reads as TGTGCCAGCAGCCCTAGCCTTCCCGGGGAGCTGTTTTTT. Translated: CASSPSLPGELFF.

This clonotype was observed at least ten times. V and J are TRBV27 and TRBJ2-2; TRBD1 aligns across 10 bases. The CDR3 sequence is 14 residues long. With 4 bases clipped from V and 9 bases from J, the junction kept 5 bases outside the gene matches. Germline-derived CDR1 and CDR2 are MNHEY and SMNVEV (reference sequence). As DNA, the CDR3 is TGTGCCAGCAGTTCCGAGACAGGGGGCCGGGAGCTGTTTTTT. It is translated as CASSSETGGRELFF.

This clonotype was detected many times. The chain links TRBV20-1 to TRBJ2-3; the D gene is possibly TRBD2 (6 bases). Trimming stripped 2 bases from V and 3 bases from J, with 15 bases between. This CDR3 spans 15 amino acids. CDR1 DFQATT and CDR2 SNEGSKA come from the germline V gene (reference sequence). The CDR3 DNA sequence: TGCAGTGCTAGAAACTGGGGCCGGGGGACAGATACGCAGTATTTT. This encodes CSARNWGRGTDTQYF.

The chain joins TRBV12-3 or TRBV12-4 to TRBJ2-7; perhaps TRBD2 as D (7 bases). With 3 bases removed from V and 6 bases from J, the gap between germline ends came to 21 bases. This CDR3 is 16 amino acids long. The CDR3 region is CASSFFAGAPGGEQYF. The CDR3 bases are TGTGCCAGCAGTTTTTTCGCGGGGGCCCCTGGGGGCGAGCAGTACTTC.

In this sample, this clonotype turned up many times. The rearrangement links TRBV7-2 to TRBJ2-1, with a tentative D call TRBD2 (5 bases). V dropped 1 base and J dropped 0 bases, with 7 bases sitting between them. The CDR3 is made up of 15 amino acids. Per the germline V gene, CDR1 is SGHTA and CDR2 is FQGNSA. CDR3 sequence reads: CASSLETSSYNEQFF. In DNA form, the CDR3 reads TGTGCCAGCAGCTTAGAAACTAGCTCCTACAATGAGCAGTTCTTC.

This clonotype was detected only a few times. J is TRBJ1-4 and V is TRBV20-1; a weak D match, TRBD1 (6 bases). The CDR3 length is 14 residues. The V end lost 5 bases, the J end lost 6 bases, and 16 bases lay between the germline ends. Germline lookup yields CDR1 DFQATT and CDR2 SNEGSKA (reference sequence). Here the CDR3 reads CSAATGPWDEKLFF. DNA for the CDR3: TGCAGTGCTGCTACAGGGCCTTGGGATGAAAAACTGTTTTTT.

Only a few counts were recorded for this clonotype. The rearrangement links TRBV5-4 to TRBJ2-1; unclear D gene. Trimming removed 1 base from V and 9 bases from J, with 11 bases in between. The CDR3 covers 13 residues. Germline lookup yields CDR1 SGHNT and CDR2 YYREEE (reference sequence). The CDR3 sequence is CASSLSHVTEQFF. CDR3 coding DNA: TGTGCCAGCAGCTTGTCCCACGTGACTGAGCAGTTCTTC. Full variable domain (rest looked up from reference TRBV5-4 and TRBJ2-1): ETGVTQSPTHLIKTRGQQVTLRCSSQSGHNTVSWYQQALGQGPQFIFQYYREEENGRGNFPPRFSGLQFPNYSSELNVNALELDDSALYLCASSLSHVTEQFFGPGTRLTVL.

V gene TRBV7-8 combines with J gene TRBJ2-4; 8 bases agree with TRBD2. The germline CDR1 and CDR2 sequences are SGHVS and FQNEAQ. The ends lost 5 bases at V and 11 bases at J; junction bases unmatched: 8. The CDR3 covers 13 residues. The CDR3 coding sequence is TGTGCCAGCAGCCCCGGGACTAGAGCGGTTCAGTACTTC. This gives the protein CASSPGTRAVQYF.

The CDR3 DNA follows: TGCGCCAGCAGCCCACAGGGTTGGTCTGAAGCTTTCTTT. It yields the protein CASSPQGWSEAFF. This sequence joins TRBV5-1 and TRBJ1-1; perhaps TRBD1 as D (6 bases). V gave up 4 bases and J gave up 6 bases, with 13 bases separating them. CDR1 is SGHRS and CDR2 is YFSETQ in the germline V gene. This CDR3 contains 13 residues.

This clonotype was seen many times. The chain recombines TRBV29-1 with TRBJ2-1, with a possible D match to TRBD2 (6 bases). V dropped 4 bases and J dropped 4 bases, with 14 bases sitting between them. The CDR3 is 14 amino acids. Germline values: CDR1 SQVTM, CDR2 ANQGSEA. Here the CDR3 reads CSVVGTDSYNEQFF. Written as DNA, the CDR3 is TGCAGCGTTGTGGGGACTGACAGTTACAATGAGCAGTTCTTC.

The chain carries TRBV7-2 and TRBJ2-3; D is perhaps TRBD1 (5 bases). The CDR3 contains 16 residues. Germline V gives CDR1 SGHTA, CDR2 FQGNSA. V lost 5 bases, J lost 2 bases, and 17 bases lay in between. CDR3 sequence: CASSPRKTGDTDTQYF. For the CDR3, the DNA is TGTGCCAGCAGCCCTCGTAAAACAGGAGACACAGATACGCAGTATTTT.

The rearrangement joins TRBV12-3 or TRBV12-4 to TRBJ1-2; D uncertain. CDR3 length equals 13 residues. V lost 3 bases and J lost 3, with 8 bases in between. CDR3 loop: CASSLRGDYGYTF. In DNA form, the CDR3 reads TGTGCCAGCAGTTTGCGGGGTGACTATGGCTACACCTTC.

J is TRBJ1-1 and V is TRBV3-1; D unresolved. Germline assignment: CDR1 LGHDT and CDR2 YNNKEL (reference sequence). The CDR3 sequence is 13 residues long. V lost 1 base to trimming and J lost 10 bases, with 13 bases between them. CDR3 in amino acids: CASSQGFGYGAFF. CDR3 nucleotide sequence: TGTGCCAGCAGCCAAGGGTTCGGGTACGGAGCTTTCTTT.

The sample holds many counts of this clonotype. The V gene is TRBV5-1, the J gene TRBJ2-3; D may be TRBD1 (5 bases). Germline lookup yields CDR1 SGHRS and CDR2 YFSETQ. The CDR3 length is 14 residues. The V and J ends lost 5 bases and 2 bases respectively, with 12 bases between them. The CDR3 protein is CASRENRNTDTQYF. CDR3 nucleotide sequence: TGCGCCAGCAGGGAGAACAGGAACACAGATACGCAGTATTTT.

CDR3 DNA sequence: TGCGCCAGCAGCCTCCGGACAGGGGATTATGAGACCCAGTACTTC. Translation gives CASSLRTGDYETQYF. The rearrangement links TRBV4-3 to TRBJ2-5, with 9 bases fitting TRBD1. CDR1 LGHNA and CDR2 YSLEER come from the germline V gene. The CDR3 has 15 residues. Trimming took 4 bases from V and 5 from J; bases not matched to a gene: 8.

This CDR3 is CSARTFESSYEQYF. Here the CDR3 DNA reads TGCAGTGCCCGGACATTCGAGAGCTCCTACGAGCAGTACTTC. V usage is TRBV20-1 and J usage is TRBJ2-7; D possibly corresponds to TRBD1 (5 bases). There are 14 residues in the CDR3. Germline loops: CDR1 DFQATT, CDR2 SNEGSKA (reference sequence). V lost 6 bases, J lost 0 bases, and 15 bases lay in between.

This clonotype was seen more than once but under ten times. The chain is built from TRBV12-3 or TRBV12-4 and TRBJ1-1; possibly TRBD1 for D (6 bases). The CDR3 extends over 14 amino acids. Trimming stripped 6 bases from V and 4 bases from J, with 15 bases between. The CDR3 spells CASRSPGVATEAFF. CDR3 sequence (DNA): TGTGCCAGCAGATCCCCAGGGGTGGCCACTGAAGCTTTCTTT.

This clonotype has just a few counts. This rearrangement joins TRBV12-3 or TRBV12-4 to TRBJ2-7; D not certain. CDR3 size: 17 residues. With 2 bases removed from V and 2 bases from J, the gap between germline ends came to 19 bases. The CDR3 DNA is TGTGCCAGCAGTTTAAAAGAGGACGAGGTCCCCGCCTACGAGCAGTACGTC. This gives the protein CASSLKEDEVPAYEQYV.

V gene TRBV6-2 or TRBV6-3 combines with J gene TRBJ1-2; no firm D call. The germline V and J ends were trimmed by 5 bases and 1 base, with 5 bases remaining between them. In germline, CDR1 is MNHEY, CDR2 SVGEGT. This CDR3 has 12 residues. The DNA of the CDR3 is TGTGCCAGCAGTAACTATAACTATGGCTACACCTTC. Protein: CASSNYNYGYTF.

This clonotype was seen repeatedly, ten times or more. The chain uses TRBV6-6 and TRBJ2-3, with TRBD1 identical over 9 bases. Trimming removed 5 bases from V and 4 bases from J; junction bases left unmatched: 4. Per the germline V gene, CDR1 is MNHNY and CDR2 is SVGAGI (reference sequence). CDR3 length equals 14 residues. The DNA for the CDR3 is TGTGCCAGCAGTCCGGGACAGGGAGCAGATACGCAGTATTTT. This encodes CASSPGQGADTQYF.